The 27 T cell receptor beta chains below all came from one sample that was sequenced in a study of identical twins. One entry per CDR3 protein results from TCRdb running MiXCR on the 5' RACE reads. The sample lists about 210,000 distinct CDR3 sequences; around a tenth were seen once. What was sequenced was memory (CD45RO+) T cells sorted from blood. Source of these receptors: a woman aged 18-29 years in good health.

The J gene is TRBJ1-1, the V gene TRBV5-1; possible D gene TRBD1, 5 bases. The CDR3 runs 14 residues. Germline lookup yields CDR1 SGHRS and CDR2 YFSETQ. With 4 bases removed from V and 5 bases from J, the gap between germline ends came to 15 bases. CDR3 protein: CASSHGGTSTEAFF. The CDR3 region has the DNA TGCGCCAGCAGCCATGGGGGGACGTCAACTGAAGCTTTCTTT. Variable domain in full (rest from reference TRBV5-1 and TRBJ1-1): KAGVTQTPRYLIKTRGQQVTLSCSPISGHRSVSWYQQTPGQGLQFLFEYFSETQRNKGNFPGRFSGRQFSNSRSEMNVSTLELGDSALYLCASSHGGTSTEAFFGQGTRLTVV.

This clonotype was seen a handful of times. The genes are TRBV20-1 and TRBJ2-5; the match to TRBD2 covers 11 bases. Trimming cost V 6 bases and J 1 base; bases outside gene matches: 1. CDR1 DFQATT and CDR2 SNEGSKA come from the germline V gene (reference sequence). The length of the CDR3 is 13 residues. CDR3 sequence reads: CSAGTSGQETQYF. CDR3 bases: TGCAGTGCGGGGACTAGCGGCCAAGAGACCCAGTACTTC.

The chain recombines TRBV11-3 with TRBJ2-2; no definite D call. V lost 5 bases and J lost 0, with 7 bases in between. This CDR3 has 14 residues. Germline CDR1 and CDR2: SGHNT and YENEEA. The CDR3: CASSLGSNTGELFF. In DNA, the CDR3 is TGTGCCAGCAGCCTAGGGTCGAACACCGGGGAGCTGTTTTTT. Full variable domain (outside the CDR3, taken from reference TRBV11-3 and TRBJ2-2): EAGVVQSPRYKIIEKKQPVAFWCNPISGHNTLYWYLQNLGQGPELLIRYENEEAVDDSQLPKDRFSAERLKGVDSTLKIQPAELGDSAVYLCASSLGSNTGELFFGEGSRLTVL.

The chain combines TRBV2 with TRBJ2-1; either TRBD1 or TRBD2 may fit D (6 bases each). The CDR3 is 15 amino acids. Germline V lookup: CDR1 SNHLY, CDR2 FYNNEI. V was shortened by 1 base and J by 4 bases, with 11 bases between the two germline ends. The DNA of the CDR3 is TGTGCCAGCAGTGAAGGCGGGACACTGTACAATGAGCAGTTCTTC. This codes for CASSEGGTLYNEQFF.

This clonotype was seen many times. The chain couples TRBV29-1 to TRBJ2-7; D is undetermined. Per the germline V gene, CDR1 is SQVTM and CDR2 is ANQGSEA. The CDR3 loop spans 10 amino acids. With 4 bases removed from V and 5 bases from J, the gap between germline ends came to 6 bases. DNA for the CDR3: TGCAGCGTTGTTGAGAACGAGCAGTACTTC. Translating it yields CSVVENEQYF.

In this sample, this clonotype turned up many times. This chain links TRBV7-9 with TRBJ1-2, with D unresolved. Looked up from germline, CDR1 is SEHNR and CDR2 is FQNEAQ (reference sequence). The length of the CDR3 is 16 residues. Trimming took off 6 bases at V and 2 bases at J, with 19 bases between the two ends. The CDR3 DNA reads as TGTGCCAGCAGTCCCCTCGGGTACACTATAAACTATGGCTACACCTTC. Encoded protein: CASSPLGYTINYGYTF.

The chain has TRBV6-2 or TRBV6-3 and TRBJ2-1; 13 bases are shared with TRBD2. CDR3 size: 17 residues. The germline CDR1 and CDR2 sequences are MNHEY and SVGEGT. V lost 1 base to trimming and J lost 6 bases; unmatched junction nucleotides: 6. The CDR3 spells CASSYYGRTSGGNEQFF. In DNA form, the CDR3 reads TGTGCCAGCAGTTACTATGGTCGGACTAGCGGGGGCAATGAGCAGTTCTTC.

This clonotype was picked up many times. The chain is built from TRBV10-1 and TRBJ2-7, with 10 bases matching TRBD1. Per the germline V gene, CDR1 is WNHNN and CDR2 is SYGVQD (reference sequence). With V trimmed by 5 bases and J by 4 bases, 2 bases remained unmatched. The CDR3 covers 13 residues. CDR3 residues: CASSSGQGYEQYF. CDR3 coding DNA: TGCGCCAGCAGTTCGGGACAGGGGTACGAGCAGTACTTC.

Only one count was recorded for this clonotype. The chain has TRBV11-2 and TRBJ2-1; D perhaps matches TRBD2 (6 bases). The CDR3 is 16 amino acids. The V gene's germline CDR1 is SGHAT and CDR2 FQNNGV. With 0 bases removed from V and 3 bases from J, the gap between germline ends came to 12 bases. This CDR3 reads CASSLDLARYYNEQFF. The CDR3 nucleotides read TGTGCCAGCAGCTTAGATCTAGCGAGATACTACAATGAGCAGTTCTTC.

The rearrangement joins TRBV24-1 to TRBJ1-2, with D uncertain. Trimming cost V 2 bases and J 5 bases, with 2 bases left between them. Germline-derived CDR1 and CDR2 are KGHDR and SFDVKD. There are 11 residues in the CDR3. CDR3 amino acids: CATSDSYGYTF. The CDR3, as DNA: TGTGCCACCAGTGATTCGTATGGCTACACCTTC.

This clonotype was counted a few times. The CDR3 protein is CASSPTGPQGNQPQHF. Here the CDR3 DNA reads TGTGCCAGCAGTCCTACGGGGCCCCAGGGTAACCAGCCCCAGCATTTT. This rearrangement joins TRBV7-6 to TRBJ1-5; possible D gene TRBD1, 5 bases. V lost 6 bases, J lost 7 bases, and 22 bases lay in between. The CDR3 is 16 amino acids. The V gene's germline CDR1 is SGHVS and CDR2 FNYEAQ.

This clonotype was counted only a few times. This chain uses TRBV20-1 with TRBJ2-5; D might be TRBD2 (5 bases). The V end was cut by 6 bases, the J end by 5 bases, with 13 bases between. Germline loops: CDR1 DFQATT, CDR2 SNEGSKA (reference sequence). This CDR3 is built from 12 residues. CDR3 DNA sequence: TGCAGTGCCGGGCCAGGAGGCGAGACCCAGTACTTC. Translation gives CSAGPGGETQYF.

In this sample, this clonotype turned up a few times. The chain links TRBV20-1 to TRBJ2-1, with D unresolved. The CDR3 extends over 13 amino acids. Trimming took 6 bases from V and 6 from J, leaving 15 bases between them. Germline-derived CDR1 and CDR2 are DFQATT and SNEGSKA (reference sequence). The CDR3 spells CSAFRDLANEQFF. The CDR3 region has the DNA TGCAGTGCGTTTAGGGATCTGGCCAATGAGCAGTTCTTC.

This clonotype has just a few counts. The genes are TRBV5-1 and TRBJ2-7, with D perhaps given as TRBD1 or TRBD2 (5 bases each). Trimming pared 0 bases from V and 4 bases from J, leaving 8 bases between. Germline CDR1 is SGHRS and CDR2 is YFSETQ. The CDR3 is made up of 13 amino acids. The CDR3 is CASSLEGRYEQYF. The DNA for the CDR3 is TGCGCCAGCAGCTTGGAGGGACGGTACGAGCAGTACTTC. The whole variable domain, filled in from reference TRBV5-1 and TRBJ2-7, reads KAGVTQTPRYLIKTRGQQVTLSCSPISGHRSVSWYQQTPGQGLQFLFEYFSETQRNKGNFPGRFSGRQFSNSRSEMNVSTLELGDSALYLCASSLEGRYEQYFGPGTRLTVT.

This clonotype turned up a few times. The genes are TRBV15 and TRBJ2-5; 8 bases align to TRBD2. The germline V gene has CDR1 LNHNV and CDR2 YYDKDF (reference sequence). The CDR3 is made up of 17 amino acids. V lost 2 bases and J lost 2; bases outside the gene matches: 10. CDR3 sequence reads: CATSRPLGTRRQETQYF. The CDR3 region has the DNA TGTGCCACCAGCAGACCACTCGGGACTAGACGGCAAGAGACCCAGTACTTC. The whole variable domain, remainder taken from reference TRBV15 and TRBJ2-5, is DAMVIQNPRYQVTQFGKPVTLSCSQTLNHNVMYWYQQKSSQAPKLLFHYYDKDFNNEADTPDNFQSRRPNTSFCFLDIRSPGLGDTAMYLCATSRPLGTRRQETQYFGPGTRLLVL.

Remarks on this clonotype: Since a much larger clone is just one base distant, this may be a read error. V usage is TRBV16 and J usage is TRBJ2-7; a possible D gene is TRBD1 (6 bases). V was clipped by 2 bases and J by 6 bases, with 11 bases between them. Germline CDR1 is KGHSY and CDR2 is FQNENV. There are 13 residues in the CDR3. CDR3 nucleotide sequence: TGTGCCAGCAGCCAAACAGGGAAAGGCGAGCAGTACTTC. Its protein product is CASSQTGKGEQYF.

This clonotype was recorded a few times. The gene calls are TRBV20-1 and TRBJ1-1; D may be TRBD1 (6 bases). CDR3 size: 13 residues. Germline values: CDR1 DFQATT, CDR2 SNEGSKA (reference sequence). The ends were cut back, 4 bases at V and 1 base at J, with 10 bases in the middle. The CDR3 DNA reads TGCAGTGCTACGGGGGCCGGGAACACTGAAGCTTTCTTT. The encoded protein is CSATGAGNTEAFF.

This clonotype was seen more than once but under ten times. This chain joins TRBV20-1 and TRBJ2-5, with TRBD1 matching over 11 bases. The V segment lost 6 bases and the J segment 5 bases; nucleotides outside the gene matches: 5. Germline V gene sequence: CDR1 DFQATT, CDR2 SNEGSKA (reference sequence). This CDR3 is built from 13 residues. CDR3 DNA: TGCAGTGCGCGGACAGGGGGCAGTGAGACCCAGTACTTC. Residues: CSARTGGSETQYF.

The V and J genes are TRBV2 and TRBJ2-2, with TRBD1 identical over 8 bases. V was clipped by 6 bases and J by 4 bases; unmatched bases: 16. This CDR3 contains 18 residues. The germline V gene encodes CDR1 SNHLY and CDR2 FYNNEI. CDR3 sequence reads: CASSPGQGRSGVTGELFF. CDR3 bases: TGTGCCAGCAGCCCCGGACAGGGAAGATCAGGGGTCACCGGGGAGCTGTTTTTT.

This clonotype was counted between two and nine times. The chain links TRBV5-1 to TRBJ2-3; 9 positions match TRBD1. The CDR3 runs 15 residues. Germline V lookup: CDR1 SGHRS, CDR2 YFSETQ. The ends lost 1 base at V and 2 bases at J; junction bases unmatched: 2. The CDR3 nucleotides read TGCGCCAGCAGCTTGACAGGGGGCCCCACAGATACGCAGTATTTT. Translation gives CASSLTGGPTDTQYF.

The J gene is TRBJ2-2, the V gene TRBV7-6; 10 bases agree with TRBD2. V lost 6 bases and J lost 2; bases outside the gene matches: 6. This CDR3 is 16 amino acids long. Germline values: CDR1 SGHVS, CDR2 FNYEAQ. The CDR3 DNA sequence: TGTGCCAGCAGACGTATAGCGGGAGGAAACACCGGGGAGCTGTTTTTT. This sequence encodes CASRRIAGGNTGELFF.

This clonotype occurred a few times. This rearrangement joins TRBV7-8 to TRBJ2-7, with TRBD1 matching over 8 bases. V shed 11 bases, J shed 6 bases, and the junction held 12 bases outside the gene matches. Germline assignment: CDR1 SGHVS and CDR2 FQNEAQ. CDR3 size: 13 residues. The CDR3 loop reads CASDRQGTGEQYF. CDR3 nucleotide sequence: TGTGCCTCCGACCGACAGGGGACGGGCGAGCAGTACTTC.

This clonotype showed up many times. This rearrangement joins TRBV6-2 or TRBV6-3 to TRBJ1-6; D is ambiguous. The CDR3 sequence is 14 residues long. Per germline, CDR1 MNHEY and CDR2 SVGEGT. The germline V and J ends were trimmed by 8 bases and 7 bases, with 15 bases remaining between them. The CDR3 DNA sequence: TGTGCCAGCGGGGTGGGGTCTGGAAATTCACCCCTCCACTTT. It yields the protein CASGVGSGNSPLHF.

The CDR3 DNA reads TGTGCCAGCAGTCGGGACCTAGGCTCCTACAATGAGCAGTTCTTC. Protein: CASSRDLGSYNEQFF. The J gene is TRBJ2-1, the V gene TRBV5-6; D may correspond to TRBD1 or TRBD2 (5 bases each). V was clipped by 5 bases and J by 0 bases, with 12 bases between them. CDR3 length equals 15 residues. Per the germline V gene, CDR1 is SGHDT and CDR2 is YYEEEE. The entire variable domain, with the rest obtained from reference TRBV5-6 and TRBJ2-1, is as follows: DAGVTQSPTHLIKTRGQQVTLRCSPKSGHDTVSWYQQALGQGPQFIFQYYEEEERQRGNFPDRFSGHQFPNYSSELNVNALLLGDSALYLCASSRDLGSYNEQFFGPGTRLTVL.

This clonotype was recorded at least ten times. This rearrangement joins TRBV20-1 to TRBJ1-2; D uncertain. Germline V CDR1 and CDR2: DFQATT, SNEGSKA (reference sequence). With 0 bases removed from V and 8 bases from J, the gap between germline ends came to 10 bases. This CDR3 has 12 residues. The CDR3 protein is CSAREGSVGYTF. The CDR3 nucleotides are TGCAGTGCTAGAGAAGGGTCTGTGGGCTACACCTTC.

The chain links TRBV5-1 to TRBJ2-1; D might be TRBD1 (6 bases). Looked up from germline, CDR1 is SGHRS and CDR2 is YFSETQ. Trimming left V 0 bases short and J 2 bases short, with 9 bases between. This CDR3 region has 15 residues. The CDR3 sequence: CASSLEGVAYNEQFF. The CDR3 DNA reads TGCGCCAGCAGCTTGGAGGGGGTGGCCTACAATGAGCAGTTCTTC.

This clonotype showed up just a few times. The chain uses TRBV29-1 and TRBJ2-2; 9 bases align to TRBD1. The germline V gene has CDR1 SQVTM and CDR2 ANQGSEA. The CDR3 extends over 14 amino acids. V was pared by 7 bases and J by 0 bases, with 3 bases of the junction left unmatched. The CDR3 nucleotides read TGCAGCGGCAGACAGGGGGCGAACACCGGGGAGCTGTTTTTT. This gives the protein CSGRQGANTGELFF.